Described below is a single TCR beta chain sequence and its context. Its antigen remains unknown. This sample is part of a study of T cells in Graves' hyperthyroidism and ophthalmopathy. Pregnant or lactating patients were excluded, as were those with uncontrolled infection or other autoimmune disease. Orbital computed tomography and thyroid ultrasound, together with serum TRAb and thyroxine and clinical symptoms, were used for diagnoses. Study findings and constraints: Most thyroid clonotypes that were expanded above 0.001 also turned up in blood. Before onset, ophthalmopathy was predicted by the model a median about six months earlier.

Amplification yielded TCR beta CDR3 regions, with RNA transcripts as the source. Carried out on the TCR CDR3, a first-round RT-PCR used the HTBI primer set. TCRdb used MiXCR to reprocess the multiplex PCR reads, holding one entry per CDR3 protein. The sample comprises 500,000 to 650,000 distinct CDR3 sequences, approximately 49% of which are singletons, and 35% to 50% rests with the top ten. CDR3 length equals 13 residues. J gave up 10 bases and V 6 bases, and 8 bases lay outside the gene matches. CDR1 is DFQATT and CDR2 is SNEGSKA in the germline V gene (reference sequence). This clonotype was sampled from an adult woman with Graves' disease, either hyperthyroidism or ophthalmopathy (not recorded which). The sequencing input was peripheral blood or thyroid tissue (not recorded which). J is TRBJ1-6 and V is TRBV20-1; 8 nucleotides align to TRBD1. CDR3 coding DNA: TGCAGTGCCTTATTAGGACAGGGATCACCCCTCCACTTT. Amino acids: CSALLGQGSPLHF.